This record covers a single T cell receptor beta chain. Unsorted samples used approximately 99 million PBMCs for genomic DNA. The CDR3 sequence is 16 residues long. Losses at the gene ends were 0 bases for V and 5 bases for J; bases not matched to a gene: 7. Per the germline V gene, CDR1 is MNHEY and CDR2 is SVGAGI. The source of the sample is a study of shared clonotypes between healthy human individuals. At the deep level, the assay was run. This table comes from immunoSEQ multiplex PCR, and its TCRdb copy is limited to in-frame clones, with some not included. Among about 460,000 clones listed, around 77% were seen once.

The sequence was collected from a woman between 35 and 50 years old in good health. Some clones in this sample may be carry-over from other donors' samples. The sequenced sample consisted of PBMCs. This sequence joins TRBV6-5 and TRBJ2-3; 8 nucleotides match TRBD2. The DNA for the CDR3 is TGTGCCAGCAGTTACTCAGGCGGGAGGAAGGGAGATACGCAGTATTTT. Translating gives CASSYSGGRKGDTQYF.